The following is a T cell receptor (beta chain) sequence with its context. The sample belongs to a study of blood T cell repertoires in COVID-19. The wider study: Nucleic acid was either cDNA or gDNA, and it came from T cells, B-cell-depleted T cells, or PBMCs.

The CDR3 is 15 amino acids. Germline loops: CDR1 LNHDA, CDR2 SQIVND (reference sequence). V gave up 2 bases and J gave up 2 bases; unmatched junction bases: 3. Produced via immunoSEQ multiplex PCR; TCRdb's table is partial and in-frame only. The profile shows 20,000 to 25,000 clones, about 88% of them singletons. Source material: peripheral blood. The V call is TRBV19, the J call TRBJ2-1, with 7 bases fitting TRBD2. The TCR was taken from a human donor with active COVID-19. The donor label of this sample is uncertain. This CDR3 reads CASSISGNTYNEQFF. CDR3 sequence (DNA): TGTGCCAGTAGTATAAGCGGGAACACCTACAATGAGCAGTTCTTC.